These 29 T cell receptor beta chains originate from one sample sequenced in a study of PD-1 blockade in classical Hodgkin lymphoma. Assay: immunoSEQ multiplex PCR; the TCRdb copy retains only in-frame clones and omits some. The data show some 34,000 clones, approximately 90% seen once. The time point: newly diagnosed, previously untreated cHL patient sample. With magnetic negative selection, CD4+ T cells were purified from PBMCs that had been thawed. Sample: CD4+ T cells from blood. These receptors came from a human donor with classical Hodgkin lymphoma.

The chain uses TRBV12-5 and TRBJ2-2; 7 bases align to TRBD1. Germline lookup yields CDR1 LGHNT and CDR2 FRNRAP. The CDR3 is 17 amino acids. The V gene end was trimmed by 0 bases and the J gene end by 4 bases; junction bases not matched to a gene: 8. CDR3 sequence: CASGLVRDRVVTGELFF. The DNA for the CDR3 is TGTGCTAGTGGTTTGGTACGAGACAGGGTTGTCACCGGGGAGCTGTTTTTT. Variable domain in full (rest from reference TRBV12-5 and TRBJ2-2): DARVTQTPRHKVTEMGQEVTMRCQPILGHNTVFWYRQTMMQGLELLAYFRNRAPLDDSGMPKDRFSAEMPDATLATLKIQPSEPRDSAVYFCASGLVRDRVVTGELFFGEGSRLTVL.

This chain links TRBV7-9 with TRBJ2-2; 7 bases line up with TRBD2. The CDR3 extends over 15 amino acids. Trimming at V came to 9 bases and at J to 6 bases, leaving 13 bases not matched to a gene. Germline assignment: CDR1 SEHNR and CDR2 FQNEAQ (reference sequence). CDR3: CASVRSGTVAGELFF. In DNA form, the CDR3 reads TGTGCCAGTGTGCGAAGCGGGACGGTCGCCGGGGAGCTGTTTTTT.

This clone was picked up a small number of times. The CDR3: CSVGGKDGYTF. CDR3 nucleotides: TGCAGCGTTGGAGGAAAAGATGGCTACACCTTC. The chain employs TRBV29-1 and TRBJ1-2; D gene unclear. Trimming cost V 4 bases and J 6 bases, with 9 bases left between them. There are 11 residues in the CDR3. Germline V lookup: CDR1 SQVTM, CDR2 ANQGSEA.

This chain joins TRBV6-5 and TRBJ2-2, with a weak D call TRBD1 (6 bases). Trimming removed 7 bases at V and 4 bases at J, with 13 bases between. Germline assignment: CDR1 MNHEY and CDR2 SVGAGI. The CDR3 loop spans 14 amino acids. CDR3 residues: CASTRTVSTGELFF. The CDR3 DNA sequence: TGTGCCAGCACCCGGACAGTCAGCACCGGGGAGCTGTTTTTT.

This clone turned up a few times. This rearrangement joins TRBV7-9 to TRBJ1-1; D gene uncertain. This CDR3 comprises 14 residues. Deletions cut 1 base from V and 2 bases from J, with 8 bases between. Germline CDR1 reads SEHNR; CDR2 reads FQNEAQ (reference sequence). CDR3 amino acids: CASSLVRGNTEAFF. CDR3 nucleotides: TGTGCCAGCAGCTTAGTGCGGGGTAACACTGAAGCTTTCTTT.

V gene TRBV4-1 combines with J gene TRBJ2-7, with D maybe TRBD2 (5 bases). Per the germline V gene, CDR1 is MGHRA and CDR2 is YSYEKL. Trimming shortened V by 2 bases and J by 4 bases, and 24 bases separated the two germline ends. CDR3 size: 18 residues. The CDR3 DNA reads TGCGCCAGCAGCCAAAAGACGTCGGTGAGCGGTATTCCTTACGAGCAGTACTTC. Amino acid sequence: CASSQKTSVSGIPYEQYF.

This CDR3 is CASSFGQSDSGNTIYF. The CDR3 coding sequence is TGTGCCAGCAGTTTTGGACAGTCCGACTCTGGAAACACCATATATTTT. The chain has TRBV6-6 and TRBJ1-3; D perhaps matches TRBD1 (6 bases). The CDR3 has 16 residues. Germline values: CDR1 MNHNY, CDR2 SVGAGI (reference sequence). V lost 4 bases and J lost 0, with 13 bases in between.

The genes are TRBV6-5 and TRBJ1-5; possible D gene TRBD1, 6 bases. Germline V gene lookup returns CDR1 MNHEY and CDR2 SVGAGI. This CDR3 is built from 15 residues. V was pared by 4 bases and J by 6 bases, with 16 bases between. CDR3 nucleotide sequence: TGTGCCAGCAGTTCGAAGGGGGGAAGGGGTCAGCCCCAGCATTTT. Amino acids: CASSSKGGRGQPQHF.

This clone was seen a handful of times. The CDR3: CASRDRSGYGYTF. For the CDR3, the DNA is TGTGCCAGCCGGGACAGGTCAGGCTATGGCTACACCTTC. The chain combines TRBV6-1 with TRBJ1-2; 8 bases match TRBD1. The trim removed 8 bases at V and 4 bases at J, leaving 6 bases unmatched. This CDR3 is built from 13 residues. CDR1 MNHNS and CDR2 SASEGT come from the germline V gene.

The chain uses TRBV18 and TRBJ2-7; 7 bases are shared with TRBD1. With V trimmed by 4 bases and J by 2 bases, 5 bases remained unmatched. Germline loops: CDR1 KGHSH, CDR2 LQKENI. The CDR3 is made up of 14 amino acids. The CDR3 DNA follows: TGTGCCAGCTCACTAGGACAGGCTGCCTACGAGCAGTACTTC. Protein: CASSLGQAAYEQYF.

About this clone itself: This sample also contains other DNA sequences that code for the same CDR3. This chain links TRBV2 with TRBJ1-5; D not certain. CDR1 and CDR2 from the germline V gene are SNHLY and FYNNEI. The length of the CDR3 is 13 residues. V lost 6 bases and J 2 bases, leaving 8 bases between the germline ends. This CDR3 is CASRSQGNQPQHF. CDR3 coding DNA: TGTGCCAGCAGGTCGCAGGGCAATCAGCCCCAGCATTTT.

There are a few counts of this clone. The chain has TRBV7-6 and TRBJ1-6, with D unresolved. Per germline, CDR1 SGHVS and CDR2 FNYEAQ. The CDR3 contains 14 residues. The V gene lost 5 bases and the J gene lost 7 bases, with 12 bases spanning the gap. CDR3 loop: CASSPFVENSPLHF. Written as DNA, the CDR3 is TGTGCCAGCAGCCCATTCGTTGAAAATTCACCCCTCCACTTT.

The J gene is TRBJ1-2, the V gene TRBV10-3; maybe TRBD1 (6 bases). The CDR3 length is 14 residues. Trimming cost V 6 bases and J 0 bases, with 11 bases left between them. Germline V gene lookup returns CDR1 ENHRY and CDR2 SYGVKD. CDR3 coding DNA: TGTGCCATCAGCCTGACAGGTTCTAACTATGGCTACACCTTC. It specifies CAISLTGSNYGYTF.

The chain joins TRBV7-9 to TRBJ2-7, with D uncertain. There are 13 residues in the CDR3. Looked up from germline, CDR1 is SEHNR and CDR2 is FQNEAQ (reference sequence). Trimming cost V 2 bases and J 0 bases, with 5 bases left between them. CDR3 in DNA: TGTGCCAGCAGCTTAACTGCCTCCTACGAGCAGTACTTC. Its protein product is CASSLTASYEQYF.

The V call is TRBV28, the J call TRBJ1-2, with TRBD1 identical over 8 bases. V shed 1 base and J 6 bases; nucleotides not matched to a gene: 7. From germline, CDR1 is MDHEN and CDR2 SYDVKM. CDR3 length equals 15 residues. The CDR3 DNA reads as TGTGCCAGCAGTTTATTGACAGGGGAGGTAAATGGCTACACCTTC. Translating gives CASSLLTGEVNGYTF.

The rearrangement uses TRBV6-1 and TRBJ1-5; 9 bases are shared with TRBD1. V dropped 7 bases and J dropped 4; count of bases not matched to a gene: 8. The germline V gene encodes CDR1 MNHNS and CDR2 SASEGT. This CDR3 spans 15 amino acids. CDR3 residues: CASTSTGGNNQPQHF. The CDR3 DNA is TGTGCCAGCACTTCGACAGGGGGGAATAATCAGCCCCAGCATTTT.

The chain recombines TRBV7-9 with TRBJ2-2; 7 bases match TRBD2. The CDR3 is 15 amino acids. Germline assignment: CDR1 SEHNR and CDR2 FQNEAQ (reference sequence). Trimming took 9 bases from V and 4 from J; bases not matched to a gene: 11. CDR3 coding DNA: TGTGCCAGTGTGCGAAGCGGGACGGTCACCGGGGAGCTGTTTTTT. Translation: CASVRSGTVTGELFF.

The chain is built from TRBV5-1 and TRBJ2-3, with D uncertain. V was trimmed by 4 bases and J by 0 bases, leaving 18 bases between them. The CDR3 runs to 17 residues. From germline, CDR1 is SGHRS and CDR2 YFSETQ. CDR3 residues: CASSLNSQSTSTDTQYF. The DNA of the CDR3 is TGCGCCAGCAGCCTGAACAGCCAAAGTACTAGCACAGATACGCAGTATTTT.

This chain uses TRBV6-7 with TRBJ2-7; D is perhaps TRBD2 (6 bases). TRBV6-7 falls under the ORF class, with uncertain function. V dropped 6 bases and J dropped 2 bases, with 20 bases sitting between them. The CDR3 runs 16 residues. The CDR3, as DNA: TGTGCCAGCAGACATCCGCGGGGTCCCCACACCTACGAGCAGTACTTC. It translates to CASRHPRGPHTYEQYF.

This CDR3 is CASSLGGQGQKNIQYF. Written as DNA, the CDR3 is TGTGCCAGCAGTTTAGGGGGACAGGGGCAAAAAAACATTCAGTACTTC. The J gene is TRBJ2-4, the V gene TRBV28, with 10 bases that match TRBD1. Germline V lookup: CDR1 MDHEN, CDR2 SYDVKM. This CDR3 comprises 16 residues. V lost 2 bases to trimming and J lost 4 bases; unmatched junction nucleotides: 5.

This chain connects TRBV28 to TRBJ1-2, with D possibly matching TRBD1 (5 bases). Trimming pared 5 bases from V and 0 bases from J, leaving 13 bases between. The CDR3 loop spans 15 amino acids. Germline V CDR1 and CDR2: MDHEN, SYDVKM. CDR3 amino acids: CASSLQDRSNYGYTF. The CDR3 bases are TGTGCCAGCAGTCTTCAAGACAGATCTAACTATGGCTACACCTTC.

The chain recombines TRBV19 with TRBJ1-2; 7 nucleotides match TRBD1. Trimming removed 6 bases from V and 7 bases from J; junction bases left unmatched: 8. The germline V gene has CDR1 LNHDA and CDR2 SQIVND (reference sequence). The CDR3 contains 13 residues. The CDR3: CASSPLTGSGYTF. The CDR3 DNA is TGTGCCAGTAGCCCACTGACAGGGAGTGGCTACACCTTC.

V gene TRBV5-6 combines with J gene TRBJ1-6; D is undetermined. The V end lost 1 base, the J end lost 10 bases, and 6 bases lay between the germline ends. The CDR3 is 12 amino acids. The germline CDR1 and CDR2 sequences are SGHDT and YYEEEE. CDR3 bases: TGTGCCAGCAGCTTGATCGGCTCACCCCTCCACTTT. This encodes CASSLIGSPLHF.

In DNA form, the CDR3 reads TGCGCCAGCAGCCAGGGGGAGTATGGTACGCAGTATTTT. Protein product: CASSQGEYGTQYF. This sequence joins TRBV4-3 and TRBJ2-3; either TRBD1 or TRBD2 may supply D (5 bases each). CDR1 and CDR2 (germline): LGHNA, YSLEER. The CDR3 consists of 13 residues. V was trimmed by 3 bases and J by 8 bases, leaving 12 bases between them.

This clone is a singleton in its sample. The rearrangement uses TRBV28 and TRBJ2-5, with D perhaps TRBD1 (6 bases). With 3 bases removed from V and 5 bases from J, the gap between germline ends came to 10 bases. From germline, CDR1 is MDHEN and CDR2 SYDVKM. The CDR3 contains 13 residues. CDR3: CASSFRGPETQYF. CDR3 bases: TGTGCCAGCAGTTTCAGGGGTCCGGAGACCCAGTACTTC.

The chain links TRBV7-9 to TRBJ1-1; 10 nucleotides line up with TRBD1. Germline CDR1 and CDR2: SEHNR and FQNEAQ (reference sequence). The CDR3 has 15 residues. Trimming removed 6 bases from V and 1 base from J; junction bases left unmatched: 5. CDR3 nucleotide sequence: TGTGCCAGCAGTTCGACAGGGGGCTGGAACACTGAAGCTTTCTTT. It encodes CASSSTGGWNTEAFF.

This clone has a handful of counts. The chain recombines TRBV5-1 with TRBJ2-5; 12 nucleotides match TRBD2. The V segment lost 7 bases and the J segment 4 bases; nucleotides outside the gene matches: 14. The V gene's germline CDR1 is SGHRS and CDR2 YFSETQ. This CDR3 has 17 residues. In nucleotides, the CDR3 is TGCGCCAGCGAACTGGGAAGCCTAGCGGGAGGGGGAGAGACCCAGTACTTC. Translation gives CASELGSLAGGGETQYF.

The rearrangement links TRBV28 to TRBJ1-2; TRBD1 agrees at 7 bases. The ends lost 3 bases at V and 7 bases at J; junction bases unmatched: 8. Germline V gene data show CDR1 as MDHEN and CDR2 as SYDVKM. This CDR3 is 14 amino acids long. Here the CDR3 DNA reads TGTGCCAGCAGTTTGGTGACAGGGATCGGTGGCTACACCTTC. Its translation: CASSLVTGIGGYTF.

The chain carries TRBV5-1 and TRBJ2-3, with D perhaps matching TRBD1 or TRBD2 (6 bases each). CDR1 is SGHRS, CDR2 YFSETQ, per germline. This CDR3 comprises 14 residues. V was shortened by 4 bases and J by 4 bases, with 13 bases between the two germline ends. The DNA for the CDR3 is TGCGCCAGCAGCCACCCCGGGGGCCCAGATACGCAGTATTTT. Protein product: CASSHPGGPDTQYF.